These T cell receptor beta chains were read from a single sample in a study of shared clonotypes between healthy human individuals. The protocol was immunoSEQ multiplex PCR, while the TCRdb copy is restricted to in-frame clones and leaves out a portion. This table has around 1 million clones, 60% to 85% appearing once. Sequencing was done on a sample of memory CD4+ T cells sorted from blood. The receptors here all came from a man aged 18 to 30 in good health. CDR3s include the opening cysteine and the closing phenylalanine or tryptophan. The D gene is left open where the match is weak. Clone sizes are given selectively: once, few, many, or a class where the clone is expanded.

clone size	V gene	D gene	J gene	CDR3 protein	CDR3 DNA
NA	TRBV27	NA	TRBJ2-5	CASSFSQTTETQYF	TGTGCCAGCAGTTTTTCACAGACCACGGAGACCCAGTACTTC
NA	TRBV18	TRBD2	TRBJ2-2	CASSLKLAGGTNTGELFF	TGTGCCAGCTCACTGAAACTAGCGGGAGGAACGAACACCGGGGAGCTGTTTTTT
NA	TRBV4-2	NA	TRBJ1-4	CASSQGSTGMKGTNEKLFF	TGTGCCAGCAGCCAAGGATCCACGGGTATGAAGGGAACTAATGAAAAACTGTTTTTT
NA	TRBV5-4	NA	TRBJ2-6	CASSSGSSGANVLTF	TGTGCCAGCAGCTCGGGGAGCTCTGGGGCCAACGTCCTGACTTTC
NA	TRBV5-1	NA	TRBJ1-1	CASSFTVNTEAFF	TGCGCCAGCAGCTTCACAGTGAACACTGAAGCTTTCTTT
NA	TRBV6-1	NA	TRBJ2-4	CASSYVENIQYF	TGTGCCAGCAGCTACGTTGAAAACATTCAGTACTTC
NA	TRBV5-1	TRBD1	TRBJ2-5	CASSPGQGETQYF	TGCGCCAGCAGCCCGGGACAGGGGGAGACCCAGTACTTC
NA	TRBV19	TRBD2	TRBJ2-7	CASSIGRGYEQYF	TGTGCCAGTAGTATTGGGCGGGGGTACGAGCAGTACTTC
NA	TRBV14	NA	TRBJ1-5	CASSKRWPQHF	TGTGCCAGCAGCAAGCGATGGCCCCAGCATTTT
few	TRBV28	NA	TRBJ1-1	CASSSSTGRYTEAFF	TGTGCCAGCAGTTCTTCTACAGGGCGGTACACTGAAGCTTTCTTT
few	TRBV2	TRBD1	TRBJ2-1	CASSESAGGVSEQFF	TGTGCCAGCAGTGAATCGGCAGGGGGCGTAAGTGAGCAGTTCTTC
NA	TRBV7-2	NA	TRBJ2-7	CASSLGYAFSYEQYF	TGTGCCAGCAGCTTAGGGTACGCCTTTTCCTACGAGCAGTACTTC
NA	TRBV30	TRBD1	TRBJ2-1	CALQGGLGLYNEQFF	TGTGCCTTACAGGGGGGCTTAGGATTATACAATGAGCAGTTCTTC
many	TRBV10-3	NA	TRBJ1-1	CAISEAQGDAEAFF	TGTGCCATCAGTGAAGCCCAGGGCGACGCTGAAGCTTTCTTT
NA	TRBV4-1	TRBD2	TRBJ2-2	CASSHLTGTSGRTNTGELFF	TGCGCCAGCAGCCACCTCACCGGGACTAGCGGGAGAACGAACACCGGGGAGCTGTTTTTT
NA	TRBV27	NA	TRBJ1-1	CASTRGRNTGTEAFF	TGTGCCAGCACTAGGGGGAGAAATACGGGTACTGAAGCTTTCTTT
few	TRBV6-5	NA	TRBJ2-2	CASSRSSHGELFF	TGTGCCAGCAGCCGTTCTTCACACGGGGAGCTGTTTTTT
few	TRBV5-6	TRBD2	TRBJ2-2	CASSSSGTSGGLNTGELFF	TGTGCCAGCAGCTCATCCGGGACTAGCGGGGGCCTGAACACCGGGGAGCTGTTTTTT
NA	TRBV9	TRBD1	TRBJ1-6	CASSLQGRSNSPLHF	TGTGCCAGCAGCCTACAGGGGAGATCTAATTCACCCCTCCACTTT
NA	TRBV29-1	TRBD1	TRBJ2-7	CSVVGGTGSYEQYF	TGCAGCGTTGTTGGGGGGACAGGGTCCTACGAGCAGTACTTC
NA	TRBV20-1	NA	TRBJ1-4	CSADGGEKLFF	TGCAGTGCGGACGGAGGGGAAAAACTGTTTTTT
NA	TRBV6-5	NA	TRBJ2-7	CASSYQRTYEQYF	TGTGCCAGCAGTTATCAAAGGACCTACGAGCAGTACTTC
NA	TRBV18	NA	TRBJ1-5	CASSPLEMRARQPQHF	TGTGCCAGCTCACCACTAGAGATGAGGGCCCGTCAGCCCCAGCATTTT
NA	TRBV9	TRBD1	TRBJ1-3	CASSPRTGAEERTIYF	TGTGCCAGCAGCCCCCGGACAGGGGCGGAGGAACGGACCATATATTTT
NA	TRBV10-3	TRBD2	TRBJ2-7	CAISAKAGPPNEQYF	TGTGCCATCAGTGCTAAAGCGGGACCCCCGAACGAGCAGTACTTC
NA	TRBV11-2	TRBD2	TRBJ2-5	CASSSRLAGGQETQYF	TGTGCCAGCAGCTCCCGACTAGCGGGGGGGCAAGAGACCCAGTACTTC
NA	TRBV7-2	NA	TRBJ1-5	CASSLGSGGNQPQHF	TGTGCCAGCAGCTTAGGCTCTGGGGGCAATCAGCCCCAGCATTTT
NA	TRBV9	TRBD1	TRBJ2-2	CASSVGLRDRGHGELFF	TGTGCCAGCAGCGTAGGTCTAAGGGACAGGGGACACGGGGAGCTGTTTTTT
NA	TRBV19	NA	TRBJ1-2	CASFIRDGYGYTF	TGTGCCAGCTTTATCAGGGACGGCTATGGCTACACCTTC
NA	TRBV5-6	NA	TRBJ2-7	CASSLRGKSYEQYF	TGTGCCAGCAGCTTGAGGGGGAAATCCTACGAGCAGTACTTC
NA	TRBV4-2	TRBD2	TRBJ2-1	CASSPRGGTSGDYNEQFF	TGTGCCAGCAGCCCACGGGGCGGGACGAGCGGGGACTACAATGAGCAGTTCTTC
NA	TRBV5-4	TRBD2	TRBJ2-2	CASSGTSGKGGELFF	TGTGCCAGCAGCGGAACTAGCGGGAAGGGCGGGGAGCTGTTTTTT
many	TRBV2	NA	TRBJ1-1	CASSELEDTEAFF	TGTGCCAGCAGTGAACTGGAGGACACTGAAGCTTTCTTT
NA	TRBV6-6	NA	TRBJ2-1	CASSPQGDYYNEQFF	TGTGCCAGCAGCCCCCAGGGCGACTACTACAATGAGCAGTTCTTC
NA	TRBV19	NA	TRBJ1-2	CASSIVRKYGYTF	TGTGCCAGTAGTATAGTCCGCAAATATGGCTACACCTTC
NA	TRBV2	NA	TRBJ2-7	CASRLSESYEQYF	TGTGCCAGCAGGCTGTCAGAGTCCTACGAGCAGTACTTC
NA	TRBV4-1	NA	TRBJ1-1	CASKRTENTEAFF	TGCGCCAGCAAACGGACTGAGAACACTGAAGCTTTCTTT
few	TRBV10-3	NA	TRBJ1-3	CAISDRDSGNTIYF	TGTGCCATCAGTGATAGGGACTCAGGAAACACCATATATTTT
NA	TRBV11-2	NA	TRBJ2-5	CASSRLSETQYF	TGTGCCAGCAGCCGGCTGTCCGAGACCCAGTACTTC
NA	TRBV5-8	NA	TRBJ2-2	CASSWGLLNTGELFF	TGTGCCAGCAGCTGGGGTTTATTGAACACCGGGGAGCTGTTTTTT
NA	TRBV10-3	TRBD2	TRBJ2-1	CAISPGTNKGEQFF	TGTGCCATCAGCCCCGGGACTAATAAAGGTGAGCAGTTCTTC
once	TRBV29-1	NA	TRBJ2-1	CSVAQHGGNEQFF	TGCAGCGTTGCGCAGCATGGAGGCAATGAGCAGTTCTTC
NA	TRBV7-9	TRBD2	TRBJ2-1	CASSLGLAGIDEQFF	TGTGCCAGCAGCTTAGGCCTAGCGGGGATCGATGAGCAGTTCTTC
NA	TRBV5-1	TRBD1	TRBJ2-7	CASSLVGQGIHEQYF	TGCGCCAGCAGCTTAGTAGGACAGGGGATCCACGAGCAGTACTTC
NA	TRBV6-5	TRBD2	TRBJ2-7	CASSLTSGGSYEQYF	TGTGCCAGCAGTTTGACTAGCGGGGGATCCTACGAGCAGTACTTC
NA	TRBV5-4	NA	TRBJ1-6	CASSNLADSENSPLHF	TGTGCCAGCAGCAACCTCGCGGACAGCGAAAATTCACCCCTCCACTTT
NA	TRBV5-8	TRBD1	TRBJ2-7	CASSTVGQGVSYEQYF	TGTGCCAGCAGCACGGTCGGACAGGGGGTCTCCTACGAGCAGTACTTC
NA	TRBV7-9	NA	TRBJ2-5	CASSTESGPQETQYF	TGTGCCAGCAGCACCGAGAGCGGGCCCCAAGAGACCCAGTACTTC
NA	TRBV13	NA	TRBJ1-1	CASSSFGAYTEAFF	TGTGCCAGCAGCTCCTTTGGAGCCTACACTGAAGCTTTCTTT
once	TRBV28	NA	TRBJ1-1	CASSSGTGNTEAFF	TGTGCCAGCAGTTCCGGGACCGGGAACACTGAAGCTTTCTTT
NA	TRBV7-2	NA	TRBJ2-3	CASSLVSQVGGTQYF	TGTGCCAGCAGCTTAGTGTCGCAGGTCGGGGGCACGCAGTATTTT
NA	TRBV7-9	NA	TRBJ1-4	CASSQRRAASEKLFF	TGTGCCAGCAGCCAGAGGAGGGCCGCTTCCGAAAAACTGTTTTTT
NA	TRBV7-2	TRBD1	TRBJ2-2	CASRARGLNTGELFF	TGTGCCAGCAGGGCAAGGGGGCTCAACACCGGGGAGCTGTTTTTT
NA	TRBV6-4	NA	TRBJ2-3	CASSRDGSTDTQYF	TGTGCCAGCAGCCGGGACGGCAGCACAGATACGCAGTATTTT
NA	TRBV9	TRBD2	TRBJ2-5	CASSPGLAGGQETQYF	TGTGCCAGCAGCCCTGGACTAGCGGGAGGGCAAGAGACCCAGTACTTC